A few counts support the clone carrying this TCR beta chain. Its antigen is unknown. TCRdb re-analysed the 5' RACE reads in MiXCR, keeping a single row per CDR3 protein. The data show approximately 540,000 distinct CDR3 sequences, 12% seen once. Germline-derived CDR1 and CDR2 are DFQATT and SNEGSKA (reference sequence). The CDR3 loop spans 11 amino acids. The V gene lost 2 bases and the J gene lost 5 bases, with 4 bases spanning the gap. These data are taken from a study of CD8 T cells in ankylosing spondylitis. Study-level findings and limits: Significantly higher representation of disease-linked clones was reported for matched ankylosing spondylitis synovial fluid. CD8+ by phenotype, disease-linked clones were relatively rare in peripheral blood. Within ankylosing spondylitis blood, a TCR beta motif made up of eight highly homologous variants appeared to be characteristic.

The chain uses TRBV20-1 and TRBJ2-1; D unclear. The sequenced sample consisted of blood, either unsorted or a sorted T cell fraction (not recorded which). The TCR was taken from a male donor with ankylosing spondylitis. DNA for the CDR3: TGCAGTGCTAGACTACACAATGAGCAGTTCTTC. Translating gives CSARLHNEQFF.